The entry below describes one T cell receptor (beta chain). As yet, its antigen is unknown. This entry comes from a study of cytomegalovirus exposure and HLA in healthy donors. At the level of the study: The 90 to 150 validation repertoires matched the approximately 700 first-cohort repertoires in platform, a later analysis reported.

Study-level results: Investigators reported around 150 TCR beta chains as tied to cytomegalovirus.

Germline CDR1 reads MNHEY; CDR2 reads SVGAGI. Trimming left V 7 bases short and J 4 bases short, with 14 bases between. This CDR3 has 14 amino acids. The data were produced by immunoSEQ multiplex PCR, yet TCRdb's version contains in-frame clones alone and is incomplete. The sample has 130,000 to 150,000 clones; 80% to 90% are singletons. V is TRBV6-5 and J is TRBJ1-3; possibly TRBD1 for D (5 bases). The receptor comes from a woman under 30 in good health and CMV-seropositive. The sequenced sample was PBMCs. This CDR3 is CASTKGASGNTIYF. The CDR3 nucleotides read TGTGCCAGCACCAAAGGGGCTTCGGGAAACACCATATATTTT.